This T cell receptor (beta chain) emerged from a study of Ad26.COV2.S vaccination and SARS-CoV-2 variants. Whole-study context: The trial was COV1001 and the donor's arm was Ad26.COV2.S. Study-wide results and caveats: Assessments of TCR breadth and depth may have underestimated the total T cell responses.

Clones were sequenced by immunoSEQ multiplex PCR, and TCRdb holds only the in-frame ones, with some missing. The sample holds around 250,000 clones; around 85% are singletons and the top ten take 2.9%. Germline CDR1 and CDR2: SNHLY and FYNNEI. This CDR3 spans 13 amino acids. With 6 bases removed from V and 4 bases from J, the gap between germline ends came to 7 bases. The treatment here: roughly 18 received Ad26.COV2.S at low or high dose, single or two shots; about 5 received placebo; per-sample allocation not given. Specimen acquisition occurred on day 63 following the initial vaccine or placebo injection. The sample holds a few counts of this clone. No antigen is known for it.

The material sequenced was peripheral blood, taken in a trial of Ad26.COV2.S vaccine versus placebo. This TCR was sampled from a person between 18 and 65 years old who received the Ad26.COV2.S COVID-19 vaccine or a placebo. The chain has TRBV2 and TRBJ1-6, with D maybe TRBD1 (6 bases). The CDR3, as DNA: TGTGCCAGCAGAGACAGGTATAATTCACCCCTCCACTTT. It codes for CASRDRYNSPLHF.